This T cell receptor beta chain was sequenced in a study of T cell responses to AZD1222 COVID-19 vaccine. Study results and limitations: Females outnumbered males among donors, who were mostly white British; clonal diversity was possibly underestimated. Targets within unmutated variant regions were reportedly found for nearly half of spike-specific TCRs. Spike as a whole was targeted by vaccine-associated CD4 TCRs, dominant at 160-218 and 743-854.

This clone has only one observation. Its antigen is as yet unknown. TCRdb keeps only in-frame clones here, not all; method: immunoSEQ multiplex PCR. This table has 95,000 to 100,000 clones, 86% appearing once. The sequence derives from an adult in good health. Sequenced material: peripheral blood, taken on day 0 of AZD1222 vaccination.

CDR3: CASSTAGGNTEAFF. The DNA of the CDR3 is TGTGCCAGCAGCACAGCGGGGGGGAACACTGAAGCTTTCTTT. The genes are TRBV3-1 (or the pseudogene TRBV3-2) and TRBJ1-1, with a possible D match to TRBD1 (5 bases). CDR1 and CDR2 (germline): LGHDT, YNNKEL (reference sequence). Deletions cut 5 bases from V and 1 base from J, with 11 bases between. This CDR3 comprises 14 residues.